A single T cell receptor (beta chain) is shown here with its context. The data were obtained in a study of technical replicates of blood from several donors. The ends lost 2 bases at V and 7 bases at J; junction bases unmatched: 9. The CDR3 is 16 amino acids. From germline, CDR1 is SGHRS and CDR2 YFSETQ. Libraries were prepared by immunoSEQ multiplex PCR; TCRdb keeps only in-frame clonotypes and omits some of them. The sample carries some 13,000 clones, just under 95% recorded once. The sequencing input was PBMCs. The chain carries TRBV5-1 and TRBJ2-1; 10 bases are shared with TRBD2. This TCR derives from a human donor in good health. Here the CDR3 reads CASSFSHGSGGNEQFF. DNA of the CDR3: TGCGCCAGCAGCTTTTCCCACGGTAGCGGGGGGAATGAGCAGTTCTTC.